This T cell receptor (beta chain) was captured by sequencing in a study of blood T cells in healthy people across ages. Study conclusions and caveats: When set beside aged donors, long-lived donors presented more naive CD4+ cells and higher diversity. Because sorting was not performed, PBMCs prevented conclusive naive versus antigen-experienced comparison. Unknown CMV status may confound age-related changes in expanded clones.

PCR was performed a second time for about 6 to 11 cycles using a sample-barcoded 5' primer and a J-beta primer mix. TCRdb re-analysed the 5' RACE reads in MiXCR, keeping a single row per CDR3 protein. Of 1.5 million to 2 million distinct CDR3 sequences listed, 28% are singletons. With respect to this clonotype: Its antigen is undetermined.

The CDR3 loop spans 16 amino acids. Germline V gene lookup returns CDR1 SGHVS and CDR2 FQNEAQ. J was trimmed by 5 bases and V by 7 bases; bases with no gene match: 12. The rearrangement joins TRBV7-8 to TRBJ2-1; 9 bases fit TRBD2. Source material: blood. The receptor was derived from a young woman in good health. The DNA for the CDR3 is TGTGCCAGCACGGAGCGGGAGGACGGGCATGACAATGAGCAGTTCTTC. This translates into CASTEREDGHDNEQFF.